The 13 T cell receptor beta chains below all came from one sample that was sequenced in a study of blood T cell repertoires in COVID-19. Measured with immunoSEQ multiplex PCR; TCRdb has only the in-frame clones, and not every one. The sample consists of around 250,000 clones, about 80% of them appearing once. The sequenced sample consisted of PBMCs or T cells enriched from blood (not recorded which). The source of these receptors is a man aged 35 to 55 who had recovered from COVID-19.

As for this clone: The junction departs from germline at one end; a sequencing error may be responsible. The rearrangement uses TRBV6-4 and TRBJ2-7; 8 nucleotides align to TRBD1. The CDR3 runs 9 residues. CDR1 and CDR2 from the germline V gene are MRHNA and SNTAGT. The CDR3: CAIWTGKVF. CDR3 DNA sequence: TGTGCCATATGGACAGGGAAGGTATTC.

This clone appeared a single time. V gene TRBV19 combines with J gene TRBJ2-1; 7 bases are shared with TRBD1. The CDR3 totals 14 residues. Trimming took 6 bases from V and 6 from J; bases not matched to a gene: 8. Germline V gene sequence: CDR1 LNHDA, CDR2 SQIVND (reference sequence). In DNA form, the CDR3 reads TGTGCCAGTAGCCTCATACAGGGGAGCAATGAGCAGTTCTTC. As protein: CASSLIQGSNEQFF.

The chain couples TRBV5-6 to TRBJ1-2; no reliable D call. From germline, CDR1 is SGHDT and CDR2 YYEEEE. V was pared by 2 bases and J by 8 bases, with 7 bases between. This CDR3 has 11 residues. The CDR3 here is CASSLARGYTF. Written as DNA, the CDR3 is TGTGCCAGCAGCTTAGCCAGGGGCTACACCTTC.

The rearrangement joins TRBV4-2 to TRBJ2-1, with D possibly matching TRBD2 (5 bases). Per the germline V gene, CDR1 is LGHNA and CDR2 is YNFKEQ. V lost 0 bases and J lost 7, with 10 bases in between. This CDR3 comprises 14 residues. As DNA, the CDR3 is TGTGCCAGCAGCCAAGACGCCCGCGGGAATGAGCAGTTCTTC. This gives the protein CASSQDARGNEQFF.

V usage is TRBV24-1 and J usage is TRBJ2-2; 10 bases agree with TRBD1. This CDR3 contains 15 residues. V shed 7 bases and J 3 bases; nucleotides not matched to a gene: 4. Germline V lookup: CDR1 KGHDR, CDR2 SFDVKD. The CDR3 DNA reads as TGTGCCACCAGCGACAGGGGGCAGTACACCGGGGAGCTGTTTTTT. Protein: CATSDRGQYTGELFF.

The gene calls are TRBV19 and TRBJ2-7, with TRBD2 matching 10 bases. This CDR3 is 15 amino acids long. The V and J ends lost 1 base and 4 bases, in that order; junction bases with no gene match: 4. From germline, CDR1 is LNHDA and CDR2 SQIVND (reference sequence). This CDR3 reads CASSIGASGSYEQYF. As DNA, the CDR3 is TGTGCCAGTAGTATAGGGGCTAGCGGGAGTTACGAGCAGTACTTC.

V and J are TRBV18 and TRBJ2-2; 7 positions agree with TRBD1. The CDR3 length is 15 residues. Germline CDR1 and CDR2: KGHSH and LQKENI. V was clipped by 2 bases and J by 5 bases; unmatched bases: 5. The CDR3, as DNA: TGTGCCAGCTCACCAGCGACAGGGTTAACCGGGGAGCTGTTTTTT. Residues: CASSPATGLTGELFF. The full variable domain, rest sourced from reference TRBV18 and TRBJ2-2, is NAGVMQNPRHLVRRRGQEARLRCSPMKGHSHVYWYRQLPEEGLKFMVYLQKENIIDESGMPKERFSAEFPKEGPSILRIQQVVRGDSAAYFCASSPATGLTGELFFGEGSRLTVL.

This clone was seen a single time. CDR3 residues: CASSPYVSSYNEQFF. In nucleotides, the CDR3 is TGTGCCAGCAGCCCCTATGTGAGCTCCTACAATGAGCAGTTCTTC. The chain couples TRBV5-6 to TRBJ2-1, with D uncertain. V dropped 4 bases and J dropped 0 bases, with 11 bases sitting between them. Germline assignment: CDR1 SGHDT and CDR2 YYEEEE. This CDR3 is built from 15 residues.

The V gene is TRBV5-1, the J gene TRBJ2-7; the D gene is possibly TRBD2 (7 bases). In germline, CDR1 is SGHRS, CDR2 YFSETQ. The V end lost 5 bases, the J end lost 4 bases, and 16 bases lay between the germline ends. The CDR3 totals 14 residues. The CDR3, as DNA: TGCGCCAGCAGGGGAGGGACAACCATATACGAGCAGTACTTC. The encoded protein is CASRGGTTIYEQYF.

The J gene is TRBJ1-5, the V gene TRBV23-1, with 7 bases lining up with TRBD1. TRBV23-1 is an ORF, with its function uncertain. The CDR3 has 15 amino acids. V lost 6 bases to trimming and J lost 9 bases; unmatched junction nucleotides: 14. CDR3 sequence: CASSMREQGPVPQHF. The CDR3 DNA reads TGCGCCAGCAGCATGAGGGAACAGGGGCCGGTGCCCCAGCATTTT.

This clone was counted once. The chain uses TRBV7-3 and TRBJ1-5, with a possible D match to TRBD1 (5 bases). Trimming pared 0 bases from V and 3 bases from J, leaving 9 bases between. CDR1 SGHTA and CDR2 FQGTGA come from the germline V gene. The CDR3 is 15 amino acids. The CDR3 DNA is TGTGCCAGCAGCTTAACGTCAGGGTCCAATCAGCCCCAGCATTTT. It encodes CASSLTSGSNQPQHF.

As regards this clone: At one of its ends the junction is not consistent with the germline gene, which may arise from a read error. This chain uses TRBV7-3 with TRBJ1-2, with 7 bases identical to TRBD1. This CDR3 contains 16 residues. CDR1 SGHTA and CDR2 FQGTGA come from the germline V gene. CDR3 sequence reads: CASSSIPGTEIYDYTF. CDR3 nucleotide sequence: TGTGCCAGCAGCTCGATCCCCGGGACAGAGATATATGACTACACCTTC.

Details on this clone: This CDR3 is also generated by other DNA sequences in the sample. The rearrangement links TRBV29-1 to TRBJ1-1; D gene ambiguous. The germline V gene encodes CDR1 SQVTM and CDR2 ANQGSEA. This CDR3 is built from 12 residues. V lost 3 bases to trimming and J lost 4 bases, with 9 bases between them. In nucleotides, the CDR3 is TGCAGCGTTGATCCCGGCGGCACTGAAGCTTTCTTT. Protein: CSVDPGGTEAFF. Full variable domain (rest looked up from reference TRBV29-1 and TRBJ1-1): SAVISQKPSRDICQRGTSLTIQCQVDSQVTMMFWYRQQPGQSLTLIATANQGSEATYESGFVIDKFPISRPNLTFSTLTVSNMSPEDSSIYLCSVDPGGTEAFFGQGTRLTVV.